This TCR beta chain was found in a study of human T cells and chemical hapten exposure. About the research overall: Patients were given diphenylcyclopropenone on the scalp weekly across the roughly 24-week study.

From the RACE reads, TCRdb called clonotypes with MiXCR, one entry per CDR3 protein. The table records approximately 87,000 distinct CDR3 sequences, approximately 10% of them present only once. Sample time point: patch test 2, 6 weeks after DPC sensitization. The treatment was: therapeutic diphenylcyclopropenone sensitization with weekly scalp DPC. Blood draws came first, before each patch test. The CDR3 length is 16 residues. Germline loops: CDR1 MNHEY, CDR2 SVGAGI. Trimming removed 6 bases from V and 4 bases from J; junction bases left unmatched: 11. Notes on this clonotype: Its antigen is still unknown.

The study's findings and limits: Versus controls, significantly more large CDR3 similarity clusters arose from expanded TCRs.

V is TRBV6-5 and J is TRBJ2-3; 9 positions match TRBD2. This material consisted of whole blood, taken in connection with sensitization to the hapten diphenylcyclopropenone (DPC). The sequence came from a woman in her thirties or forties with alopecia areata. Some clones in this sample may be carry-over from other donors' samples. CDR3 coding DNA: TGTGCCAGCAGCCGAGGGACTAGCCAGCGATCAGATACGCAGTATTTT. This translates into CASSRGTSQRSDTQYF.